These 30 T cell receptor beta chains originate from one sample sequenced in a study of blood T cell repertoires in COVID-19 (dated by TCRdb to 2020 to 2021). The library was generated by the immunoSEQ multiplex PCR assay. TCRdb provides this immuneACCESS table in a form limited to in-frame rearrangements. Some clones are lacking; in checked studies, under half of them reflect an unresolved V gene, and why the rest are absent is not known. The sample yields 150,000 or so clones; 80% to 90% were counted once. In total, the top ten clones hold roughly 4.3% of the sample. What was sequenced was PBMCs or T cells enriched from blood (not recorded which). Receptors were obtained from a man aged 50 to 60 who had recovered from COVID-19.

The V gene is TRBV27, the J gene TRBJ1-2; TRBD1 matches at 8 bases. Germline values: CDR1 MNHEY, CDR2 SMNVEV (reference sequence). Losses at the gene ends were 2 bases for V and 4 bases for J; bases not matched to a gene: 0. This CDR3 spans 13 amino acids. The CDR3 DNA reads TGTGCCAGCAGTTTAGACAGGGGCTATGGCTACACCTTC. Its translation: CASSLDRGYGYTF.

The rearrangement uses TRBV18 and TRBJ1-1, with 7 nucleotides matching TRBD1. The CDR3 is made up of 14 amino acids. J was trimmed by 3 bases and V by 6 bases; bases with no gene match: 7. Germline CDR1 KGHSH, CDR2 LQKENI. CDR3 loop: CASSQTGMDTEAFF. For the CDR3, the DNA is TGTGCCAGCTCCCAGACAGGGATGGACACTGAAGCTTTCTTT.

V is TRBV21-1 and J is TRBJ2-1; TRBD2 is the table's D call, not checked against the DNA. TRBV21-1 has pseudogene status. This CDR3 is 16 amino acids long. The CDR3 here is CASSIIEREDYNEQFF. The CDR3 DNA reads TGTGCCAGCAGCATTATCGAGCGGGAGGACTACAATGAGCAGTTCTTC.

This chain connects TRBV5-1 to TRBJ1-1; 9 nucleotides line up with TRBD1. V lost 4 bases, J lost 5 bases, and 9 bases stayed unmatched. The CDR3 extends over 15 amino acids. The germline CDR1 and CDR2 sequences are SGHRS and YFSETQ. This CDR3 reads CASSAGDRVGTEAFF. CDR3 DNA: TGCGCCAGCAGCGCAGGGGACAGGGTGGGTACTGAAGCTTTCTTT.

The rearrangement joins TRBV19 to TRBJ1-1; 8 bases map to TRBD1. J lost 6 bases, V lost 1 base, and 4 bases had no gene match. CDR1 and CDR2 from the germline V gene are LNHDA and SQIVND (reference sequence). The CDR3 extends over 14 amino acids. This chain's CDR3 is CASSIARTGPEAFF. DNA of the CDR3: TGTGCCAGTAGTATAGCACGGACAGGGCCTGAAGCTTTCTTT.

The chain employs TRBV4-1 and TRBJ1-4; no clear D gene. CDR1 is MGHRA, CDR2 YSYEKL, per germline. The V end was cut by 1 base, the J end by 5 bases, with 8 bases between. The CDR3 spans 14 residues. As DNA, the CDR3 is TGCGCCAGCAGCCAAGGGCCAGAAAATGAAAAACTGTTTTTT. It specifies CASSQGPENEKLFF.

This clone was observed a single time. The CDR3: CASSVLGQGSEGYTF. In nucleotides, the CDR3 is TGTGCCAGCAGTGTTTTAGGACAGGGATCGGAAGGCTACACCTTC. This sequence joins TRBV2 and TRBJ1-2; 8 nucleotides agree with TRBD1. From germline, CDR1 is SNHLY and CDR2 FYNNEI. Unmatched junction bases numbered 12, after V lost 4 bases and J lost 8 bases. This CDR3 is 15 amino acids long.

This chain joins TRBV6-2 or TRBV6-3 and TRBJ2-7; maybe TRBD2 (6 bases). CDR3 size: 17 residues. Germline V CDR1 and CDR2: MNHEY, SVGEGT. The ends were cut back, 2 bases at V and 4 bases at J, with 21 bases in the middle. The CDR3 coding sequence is TGTGCCAGCAGTTACCCGCGGCTGGGACTTGGGTCTTACGAGCAGTACTTC. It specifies CASSYPRLGLGSYEQYF.

The CDR3: CSAGGRGGTDTQYF. In DNA, the CDR3 is TGCAGCGCCGGGGGACGGGGGGGCACAGATACGCAGTATTTT. The gene calls are TRBV29-1 and TRBJ2-3; 7 positions match TRBD2. The CDR3 runs 14 residues. Losses at the gene ends were 7 bases for V and 1 base for J; bases not matched to a gene: 8. CDR1 and CDR2 (germline): SQVTM, ANQGSEA.

As DNA, the CDR3 is TGTGCCAGCAGCCAAGGGCGGGGGACGAACTATGGCTACACCTTC. Translation: CASSQGRGTNYGYTF. The chain joins TRBV3-1 (or the pseudogene TRBV3-2) to TRBJ1-2; the D gene is possibly TRBD1 (5 bases). V lost 1 base and J lost 2, with 11 bases in between. The CDR3 consists of 15 residues. CDR1 is LGHDT and CDR2 is YNNKEL in the germline V gene (reference sequence).

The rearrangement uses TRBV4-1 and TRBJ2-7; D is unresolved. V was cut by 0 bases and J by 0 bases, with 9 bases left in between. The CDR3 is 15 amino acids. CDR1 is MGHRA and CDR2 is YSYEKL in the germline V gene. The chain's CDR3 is CASSQDFASSYEQYF. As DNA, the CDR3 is TGCGCCAGCAGCCAAGACTTCGCTAGCTCCTACGAGCAGTACTTC.

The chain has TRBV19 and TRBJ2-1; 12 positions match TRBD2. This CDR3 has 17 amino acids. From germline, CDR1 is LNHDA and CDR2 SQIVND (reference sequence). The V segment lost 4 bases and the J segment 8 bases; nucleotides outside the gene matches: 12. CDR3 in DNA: TGTGCCAGTAGTAGGAGTCCTAGCGGGAGGGCCGTCGATGAGCAGTTCTTC. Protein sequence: CASSRSPSGRAVDEQFF.

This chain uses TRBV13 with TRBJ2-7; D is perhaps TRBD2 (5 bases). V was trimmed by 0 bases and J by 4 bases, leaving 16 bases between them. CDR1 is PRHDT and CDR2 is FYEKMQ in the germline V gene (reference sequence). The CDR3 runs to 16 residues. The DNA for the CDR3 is TGTGCCAGCAGCTTAGGCCCGACACTAGTTCCGTACGAGCAGTACTTC. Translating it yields CASSLGPTLVPYEQYF.

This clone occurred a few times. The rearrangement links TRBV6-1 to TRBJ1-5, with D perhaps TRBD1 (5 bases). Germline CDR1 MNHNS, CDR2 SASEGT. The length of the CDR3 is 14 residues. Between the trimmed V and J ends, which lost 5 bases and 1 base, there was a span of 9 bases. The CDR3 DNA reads TGTGCCAGCAGTCTGACAGCAAGCAATCAGCCCCAGCATTTT. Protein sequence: CASSLTASNQPQHF.

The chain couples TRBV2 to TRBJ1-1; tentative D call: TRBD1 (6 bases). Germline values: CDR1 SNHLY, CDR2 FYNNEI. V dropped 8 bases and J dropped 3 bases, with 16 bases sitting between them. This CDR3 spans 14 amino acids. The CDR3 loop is CASSLQGFDTEAFF. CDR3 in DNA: TGTGCCAGCTCTCTACAGGGTTTTGACACTGAAGCTTTCTTT.

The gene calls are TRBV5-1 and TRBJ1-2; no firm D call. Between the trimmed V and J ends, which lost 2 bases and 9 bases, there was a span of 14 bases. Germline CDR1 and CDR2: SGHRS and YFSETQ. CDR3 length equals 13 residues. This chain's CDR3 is CASSLASLGSYTF. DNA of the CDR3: TGCGCCAGCAGCTTAGCCTCCCTAGGCAGCTACACCTTC.

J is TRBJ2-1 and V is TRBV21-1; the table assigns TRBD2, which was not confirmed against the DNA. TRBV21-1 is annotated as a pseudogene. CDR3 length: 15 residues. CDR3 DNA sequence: TGTGCCAGCAGCCTCCCTAGCGGGGGTTACAATGAGCAGTTCTTC. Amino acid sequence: CASSLPSGGYNEQFF.

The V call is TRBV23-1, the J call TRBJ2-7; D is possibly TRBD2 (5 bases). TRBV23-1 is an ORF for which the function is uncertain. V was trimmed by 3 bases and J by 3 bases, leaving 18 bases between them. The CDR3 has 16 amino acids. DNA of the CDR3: TGCGCCAGCAGTCAGGCGCGGGCGCGGATCAACTACGAGCAGTACTTC. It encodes CASSQARARINYEQYF.

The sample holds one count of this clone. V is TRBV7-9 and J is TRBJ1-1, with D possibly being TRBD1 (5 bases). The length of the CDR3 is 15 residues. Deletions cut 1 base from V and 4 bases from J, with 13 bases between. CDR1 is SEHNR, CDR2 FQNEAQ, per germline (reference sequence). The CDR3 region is CASSLEVRGGTEAFF. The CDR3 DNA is TGTGCCAGCAGCTTAGAGGTAAGGGGAGGCACTGAAGCTTTCTTT.

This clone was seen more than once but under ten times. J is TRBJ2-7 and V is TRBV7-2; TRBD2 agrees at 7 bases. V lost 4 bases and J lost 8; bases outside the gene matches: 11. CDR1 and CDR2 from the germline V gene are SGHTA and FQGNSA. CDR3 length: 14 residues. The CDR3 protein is CASSSTSVVGKQYF. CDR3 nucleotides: TGTGCCAGCAGCTCAACTAGCGTGGTGGGAAAGCAGTACTTC.

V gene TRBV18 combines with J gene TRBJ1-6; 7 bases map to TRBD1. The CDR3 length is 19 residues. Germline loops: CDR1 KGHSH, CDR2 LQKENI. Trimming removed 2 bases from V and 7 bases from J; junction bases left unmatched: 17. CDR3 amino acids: CASSPTDSLETGKNSPLHF. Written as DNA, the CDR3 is TGTGCCAGCTCACCAACGGACAGCCTCGAGACAGGGAAAAATTCACCCCTCCACTTT.

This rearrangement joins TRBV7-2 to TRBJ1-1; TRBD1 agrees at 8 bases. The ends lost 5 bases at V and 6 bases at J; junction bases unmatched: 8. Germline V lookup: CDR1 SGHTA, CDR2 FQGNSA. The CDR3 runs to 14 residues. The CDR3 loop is CASSPQGARAEAFF. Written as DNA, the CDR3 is TGTGCCAGCAGCCCTCAGGGGGCGAGGGCTGAAGCTTTCTTT.

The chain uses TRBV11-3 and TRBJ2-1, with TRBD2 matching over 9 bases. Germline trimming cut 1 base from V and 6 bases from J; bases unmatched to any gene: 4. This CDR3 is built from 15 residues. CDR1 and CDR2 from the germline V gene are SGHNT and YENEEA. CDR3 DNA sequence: TGTGCCAGCAGCTTAGGGGTAGCGGGAGTCAATGAGCAGTTCTTC. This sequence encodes CASSLGVAGVNEQFF. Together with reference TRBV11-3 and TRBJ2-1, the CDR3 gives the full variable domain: EAGVVQSPRYKIIEKKQPVAFWCNPISGHNTLYWYLQNLGQGPELLIRYENEEAVDDSQLPKDRFSAERLKGVDSTLKIQPAELGDSAVYLCASSLGVAGVNEQFFGPGTRLTVL.

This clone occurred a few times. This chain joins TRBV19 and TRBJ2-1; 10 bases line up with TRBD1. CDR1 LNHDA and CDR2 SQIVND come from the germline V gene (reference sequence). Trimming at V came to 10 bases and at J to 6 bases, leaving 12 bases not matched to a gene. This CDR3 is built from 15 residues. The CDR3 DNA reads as TGTGCCACCAAACCAGGACAGGGGGTTTTCAATGAGCAGTTCTTC. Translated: CATKPGQGVFNEQFF.

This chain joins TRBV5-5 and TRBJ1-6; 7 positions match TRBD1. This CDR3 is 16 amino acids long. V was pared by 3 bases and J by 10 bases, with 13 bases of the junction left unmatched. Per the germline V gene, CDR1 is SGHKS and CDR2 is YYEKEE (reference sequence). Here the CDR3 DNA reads TGTGCCAGCAGCTCGGCCCCCCAGGGACAGTGGTCACCCCTCCACTTT. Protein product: CASSSAPQGQWSPLHF.

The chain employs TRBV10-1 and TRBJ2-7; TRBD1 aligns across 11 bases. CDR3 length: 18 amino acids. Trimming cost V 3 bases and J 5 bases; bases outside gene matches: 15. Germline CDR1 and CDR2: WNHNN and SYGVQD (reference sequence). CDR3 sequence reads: CASSDWVLRTGGFDEQYV. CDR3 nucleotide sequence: TGCGCCAGCAGTGATTGGGTATTAAGGACAGGGGGCTTCGACGAGCAGTACGTC.

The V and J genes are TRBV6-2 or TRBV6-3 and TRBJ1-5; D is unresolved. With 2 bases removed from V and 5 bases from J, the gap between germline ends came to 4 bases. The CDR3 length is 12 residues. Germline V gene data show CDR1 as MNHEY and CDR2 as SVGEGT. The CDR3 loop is CASSYRDQPQHF. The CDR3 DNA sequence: TGTGCCAGCAGTTACCGAGATCAGCCCCAGCATTTT.

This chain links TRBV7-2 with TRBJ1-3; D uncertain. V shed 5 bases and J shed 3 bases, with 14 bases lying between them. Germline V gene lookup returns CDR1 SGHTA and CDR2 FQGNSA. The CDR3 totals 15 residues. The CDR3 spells CASSPGFSYGNTIYF. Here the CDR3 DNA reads TGTGCCAGCAGCCCGGGGTTCTCGTATGGAAACACCATATATTTT.

The CDR3, as DNA: TGTGCCAGCAGCTCGGGACTAGCGGTTTTACCCTACGAGCAGTACTTC. This codes for CASSSGLAVLPYEQYF. This chain joins TRBV13 and TRBJ2-7, with 11 bases aligning to TRBD2. Germline lookup yields CDR1 PRHDT and CDR2 FYEKMQ (reference sequence). Trimming cost V 4 bases and J 2 bases; bases outside gene matches: 7. The CDR3 length is 16 residues.

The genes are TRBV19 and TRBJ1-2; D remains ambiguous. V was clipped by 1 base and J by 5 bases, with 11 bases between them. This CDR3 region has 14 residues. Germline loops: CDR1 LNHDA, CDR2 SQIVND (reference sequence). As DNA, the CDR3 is TGTGCCAGTAGTATAGGGGCCGGGGATTATGGCTACACCTTC. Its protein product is CASSIGAGDYGYTF. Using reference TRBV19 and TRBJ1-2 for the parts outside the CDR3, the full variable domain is DGGITQSPKYLFRKEGQNVTLSCEQNLNHDAMYWYRQDPGQGLRLIYYSQIVNDFQKGDIAEGYSVSREKKESFPLTVTSAQKNPTAFYLCASSIGAGDYGYTFGSGTRLTVV.